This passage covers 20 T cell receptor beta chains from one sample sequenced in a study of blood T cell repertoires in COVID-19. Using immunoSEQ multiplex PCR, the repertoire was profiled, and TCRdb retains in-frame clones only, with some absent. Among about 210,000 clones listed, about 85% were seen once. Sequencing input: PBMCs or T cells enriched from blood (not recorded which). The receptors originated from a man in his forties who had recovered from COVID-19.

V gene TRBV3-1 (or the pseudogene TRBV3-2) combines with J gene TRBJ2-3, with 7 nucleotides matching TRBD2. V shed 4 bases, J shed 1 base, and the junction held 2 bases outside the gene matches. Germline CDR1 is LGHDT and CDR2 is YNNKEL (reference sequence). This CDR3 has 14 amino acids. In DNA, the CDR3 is TGTGCCAGCAGCCCTGGACTAGGCACAGATACGCAGTATTTT. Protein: CASSPGLGTDTQYF.

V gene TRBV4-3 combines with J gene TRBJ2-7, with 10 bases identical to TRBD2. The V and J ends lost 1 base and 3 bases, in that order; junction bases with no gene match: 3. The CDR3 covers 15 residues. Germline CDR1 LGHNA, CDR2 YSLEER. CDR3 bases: TGCGCCAGCAGCCAAGTAGCGGGAGGTGTCTACGAGCAGTACTTC. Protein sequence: CASSQVAGGVYEQYF.

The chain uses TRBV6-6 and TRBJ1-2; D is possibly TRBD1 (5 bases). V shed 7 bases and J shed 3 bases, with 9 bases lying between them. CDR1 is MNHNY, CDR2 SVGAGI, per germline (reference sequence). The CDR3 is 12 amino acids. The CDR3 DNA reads TGTGCCAGCAAGACAGCTGACTATGGCTACACCTTC. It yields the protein CASKTADYGYTF.

CDR3 nucleotides: TGCGCCAGCAGCTTTCAGGGAGGGGACTCCTACGAGCAGTACTTC. Its translation: CASSFQGGDSYEQYF. The genes are TRBV5-1 and TRBJ2-7, with TRBD2 identical over 7 bases. V lost 2 bases to trimming and J lost 0 bases; unmatched junction nucleotides: 5. Germline CDR1 reads SGHRS; CDR2 reads YFSETQ. The CDR3 is 15 amino acids.

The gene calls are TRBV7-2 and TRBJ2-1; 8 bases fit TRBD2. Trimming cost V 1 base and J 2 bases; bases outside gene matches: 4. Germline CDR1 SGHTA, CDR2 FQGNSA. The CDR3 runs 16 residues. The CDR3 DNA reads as TGTGCCAGCAGCTTAGTCGGGAGGGGGGCCTACAATGAGCAGTTCTTC. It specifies CASSLVGRGAYNEQFF.

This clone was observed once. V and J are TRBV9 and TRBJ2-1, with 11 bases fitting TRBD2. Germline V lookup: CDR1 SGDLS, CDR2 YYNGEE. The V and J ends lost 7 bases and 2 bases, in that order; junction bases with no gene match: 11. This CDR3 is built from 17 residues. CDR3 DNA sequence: TGTGCCAGCTCAGGCGGGACTAGCGGCAACACCTACAATGAGCAGTTCTTC. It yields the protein CASSGGTSGNTYNEQFF.

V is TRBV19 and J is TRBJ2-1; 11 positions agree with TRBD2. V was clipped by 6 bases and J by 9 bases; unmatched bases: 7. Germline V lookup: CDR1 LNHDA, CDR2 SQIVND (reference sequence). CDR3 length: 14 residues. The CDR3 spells CASSELAGAAEQFF. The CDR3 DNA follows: TGTGCCAGTAGCGAACTAGCGGGAGCGGCTGAGCAGTTCTTC. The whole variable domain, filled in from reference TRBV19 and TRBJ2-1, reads DGGITQSPKYLFRKEGQNVTLSCEQNLNHDAMYWYRQDPGQGLRLIYYSQIVNDFQKGDIAEGYSVSREKKESFPLTVTSAQKNPTAFYLCASSELAGAAEQFFGPGTRLTVL.

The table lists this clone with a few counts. The CDR3 protein is CASSAQGVGLAGATDTQYF. CDR3 DNA: TGTGCCAGCAGCGCCCAAGGGGTCGGACTAGCGGGAGCCACAGATACGCAGTATTTT. The V gene is TRBV21-1, the J gene TRBJ2-3; the D call of TRBD2 is as the table states it, not checked on the DNA. TRBV21-1 is annotated as a pseudogene. CDR3 length: 19 amino acids.

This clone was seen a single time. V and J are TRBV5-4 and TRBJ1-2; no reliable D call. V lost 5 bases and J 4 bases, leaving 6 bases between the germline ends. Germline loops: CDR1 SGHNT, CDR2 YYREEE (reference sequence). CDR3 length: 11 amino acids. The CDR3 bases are TGTGCCAGCAGTGGAGGCTATGGCTACACCTTC. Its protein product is CASSGGYGYTF.

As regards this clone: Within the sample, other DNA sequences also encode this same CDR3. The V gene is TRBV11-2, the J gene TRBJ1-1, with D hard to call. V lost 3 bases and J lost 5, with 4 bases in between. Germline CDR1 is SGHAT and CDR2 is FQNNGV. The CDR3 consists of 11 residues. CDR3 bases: TGTGCCAGCAGCTTGTCAACTGAAGCTTTCTTT. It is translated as CASSLSTEAFF.

The DNA of the CDR3 is TGTGCCAGCAGCTTAACCAGCGGGAGTACAGATACGCAGTATTTT. It encodes CASSLTSGSTDTQYF. The rearrangement uses TRBV7-2 and TRBJ2-3, with 8 bases lining up with TRBD2. Germline assignment: CDR1 SGHTA and CDR2 FQGNSA. This CDR3 spans 15 amino acids. Losses at the gene ends were 2 bases for V and 3 bases for J; bases not matched to a gene: 4.

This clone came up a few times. The CDR3 DNA reads TGTGCCAGCAGTCGATCAGGGACAGGGAATTCACCCCTCCACTTT. Amino acid sequence: CASSRSGTGNSPLHF. The V call is TRBV2, the J call TRBJ1-6; 9 nucleotides match TRBD1. Germline V lookup: CDR1 SNHLY, CDR2 FYNNEI. J lost 7 bases, V lost 5 bases, and 6 bases had no gene match. The CDR3 totals 15 residues.

CDR3 nucleotides: TGTGCCAGCAGCTTAGGAAGGCCCGGGACTAGCGGGATATTCGATGAGCAGTTCTTC. This translates into CASSLGRPGTSGIFDEQFF. This rearrangement joins TRBV7-8 to TRBJ2-1, with TRBD2 identical over 13 bases. Germline V lookup: CDR1 SGHVS, CDR2 FQNEAQ. With 1 base clipped from V and 8 bases from J, the junction kept 14 bases outside the gene matches. CDR3 length: 19 residues.

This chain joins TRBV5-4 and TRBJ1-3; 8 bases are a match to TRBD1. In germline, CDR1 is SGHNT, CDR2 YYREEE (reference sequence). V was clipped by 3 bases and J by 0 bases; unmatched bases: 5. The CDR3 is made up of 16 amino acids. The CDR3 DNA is TGTGCCAGCAGCTCGGGACAGGTTCTCTCTGGAAACACCATATATTTT. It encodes CASSSGQVLSGNTIYF. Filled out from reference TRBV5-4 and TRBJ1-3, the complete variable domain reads ETGVTQSPTHLIKTRGQQVTLRCSSQSGHNTVSWYQQALGQGPQFIFQYYREEENGRGNFPPRFSGLQFPNYSSELNVNALELDDSALYLCASSSGQVLSGNTIYFGEGSWLTVV.

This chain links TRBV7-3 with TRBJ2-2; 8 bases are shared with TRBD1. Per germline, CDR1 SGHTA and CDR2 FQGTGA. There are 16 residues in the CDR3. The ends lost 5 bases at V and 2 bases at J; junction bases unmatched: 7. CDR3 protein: CASSLSGTGNTGELFF. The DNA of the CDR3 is TGTGCCAGCAGCCTCTCTGGGACAGGCAACACCGGGGAGCTGTTTTTT.

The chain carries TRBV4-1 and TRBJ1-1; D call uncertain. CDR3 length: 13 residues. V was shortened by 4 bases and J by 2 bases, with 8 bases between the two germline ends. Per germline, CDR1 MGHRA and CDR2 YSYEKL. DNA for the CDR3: TGCGCCAGCAGCCGTCTCCCTAACACTGAAGCTTTCTTT. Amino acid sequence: CASSRLPNTEAFF.

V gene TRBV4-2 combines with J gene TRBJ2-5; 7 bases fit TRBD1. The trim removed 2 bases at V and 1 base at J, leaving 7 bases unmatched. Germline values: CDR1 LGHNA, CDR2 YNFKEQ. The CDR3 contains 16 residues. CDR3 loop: CASSQTTGTAQETQYF. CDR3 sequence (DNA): TGTGCCAGCAGCCAAACAACGGGGACAGCCCAAGAGACCCAGTACTTC.

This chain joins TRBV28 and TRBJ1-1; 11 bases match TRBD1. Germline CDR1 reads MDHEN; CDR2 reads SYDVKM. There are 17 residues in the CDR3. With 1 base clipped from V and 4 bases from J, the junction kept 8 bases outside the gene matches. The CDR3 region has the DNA TGTGCCAGCAGTTTATATTGGACAGGGGGCCCCAGCACTGAAGCTTTCTTT. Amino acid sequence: CASSLYWTGGPSTEAFF.

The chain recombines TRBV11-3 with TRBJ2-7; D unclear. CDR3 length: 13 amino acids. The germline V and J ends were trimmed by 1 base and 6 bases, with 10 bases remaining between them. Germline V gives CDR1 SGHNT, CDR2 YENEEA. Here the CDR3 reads CASSLGEEFEQYF. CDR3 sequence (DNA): TGTGCCAGCAGCTTAGGAGAAGAGTTCGAGCAGTACTTC.

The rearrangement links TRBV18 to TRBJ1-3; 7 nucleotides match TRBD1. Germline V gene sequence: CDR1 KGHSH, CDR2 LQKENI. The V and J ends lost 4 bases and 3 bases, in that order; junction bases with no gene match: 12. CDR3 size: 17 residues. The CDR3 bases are TGTGCCAGCTCACTAACCTGGACCGGGACAGATGGAAACACCATATATTTT. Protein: CASSLTWTGTDGNTIYF. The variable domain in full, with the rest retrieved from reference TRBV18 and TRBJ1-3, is NAGVMQNPRHLVRRRGQEARLRCSPMKGHSHVYWYRQLPEEGLKFMVYLQKENIIDESGMPKERFSAEFPKEGPSILRIQQVVRGDSAAYFCASSLTWTGTDGNTIYFGEGSWLTVV.